The 12 T cell receptor beta chains listed next were all sequenced from one sample in a study of early stage breast cancer tumors. Some clones are missing from TCRdb's copy, which holds only in-frame ones; the method was immunoSEQ multiplex PCR. The sample consists of about 46,000 clones, about three quarters of them appearing once. The sequenced sample was blood. These receptor sequences come from a person in their 40s with breast cancer.

This clone turned up a few times. The chain links TRBV5-1 to TRBJ2-7, with 7 nucleotides matching TRBD2. The CDR3 totals 17 residues. Unmatched junction bases numbered 9, after V lost 0 bases and J lost 0 bases. Germline CDR1 is SGHRS and CDR2 is YFSETQ. CDR3 nucleotides: TGCGCCAGCAGCTTGGTGCCAACTAGCGCCAGCTCCTACGAGCAGTACTTC. It translates to CASSLVPTSASSYEQYF.

This clone turned up a few times. The rearrangement joins TRBV30 to TRBJ2-2, with D possibly TRBD1 on 5 matching bases. Trimming took off 0 bases at V and 8 bases at J, with 10 bases between the two ends. There are 13 residues in the CDR3. The V gene's germline CDR1 is GTSNPN and CDR2 SVGIG (reference sequence). Here the CDR3 reads CAWSVGVWGELFF. The CDR3 region has the DNA TGTGCCTGGAGTGTAGGGGTCTGGGGGGAGCTGTTTTTT. Looking up the rest from reference TRBV30 and TRBJ2-2 gives the full variable domain: SQTIHQWPATLVQPVGSPLSLECTVEGTSNPNLYWYRQAAGRGLQLLFYSVGIGQISSEVPQNLSASRPQDRQFILSSKKLLLSDSGFYLCAWSVGVWGELFFGEGSRLTVL.

The V gene is TRBV2, the J gene TRBJ2-5, with TRBD2 matching over 9 bases. The CDR3 totals 19 residues. The V and J ends lost 5 bases and 1 base, in that order; junction bases with no gene match: 17. Germline values: CDR1 SNHLY, CDR2 FYNNEI. CDR3 bases: TGTGCCAGCAGTACTCAAAGCATAGCGGGAGAAGGGATCCAAGAGACCCAGTACTTC. Residues: CASSTQSIAGEGIQETQYF.

By sample share, this clone is medium-sized. The chain joins TRBV11-2 to TRBJ2-1; D unclear. Trimming removed 0 bases at V and 7 bases at J, with 13 bases between. Germline V gene lookup returns CDR1 SGHAT and CDR2 FQNNGV. CDR3 length: 15 residues. The CDR3, as DNA: TGTGCCAGCAGCTTAGATGGAGCCCCAGTGAATGAGCAGTTCTTC. This gives the protein CASSLDGAPVNEQFF.

This clone was recorded once. The chain employs TRBV29-1 and TRBJ1-1; D possibly corresponds to TRBD1 (5 bases). Deletions cut 4 bases from V and 2 bases from J, with 8 bases between. CDR3 length equals 12 residues. Germline assignment: CDR1 SQVTM and CDR2 ANQGSEA. The CDR3 nucleotides read TGCAGCGTTGGGGGGGATAACACTGAAGCTTTCTTT. Protein: CSVGGDNTEAFF.

Points on this clone: Other DNA sequences in the same sample also yield this CDR3. The chain combines TRBV6-5 with TRBJ2-7, with TRBD1 as a possible D gene (6 bases). There are 13 residues in the CDR3. The germline V gene has CDR1 MNHEY and CDR2 SVGAGI. V lost 2 bases and J 3 bases, leaving 8 bases between the germline ends. The CDR3 nucleotides read TGTGCCAGCAGTTACCAGGGGAGCTACGAGCAGTACTTC. Encoded protein: CASSYQGSYEQYF.

The chain employs TRBV11-2 and TRBJ2-7; D not resolved. The CDR3 spans 14 residues. V lost 1 base and J lost 4, with 11 bases in between. From germline, CDR1 is SGHAT and CDR2 FQNNGV. The CDR3 loop reads CASSLGPVKYEQYF. In nucleotides, the CDR3 is TGTGCCAGCAGCTTAGGTCCCGTTAAGTACGAGCAGTACTTC.

This chain uses TRBV11-2 with TRBJ2-1; TRBD2 agrees at 10 bases. Per the germline V gene, CDR1 is SGHAT and CDR2 is FQNNGV. CDR3 length: 16 amino acids. Trimming cost V 5 bases and J 0 bases; bases outside gene matches: 4. The CDR3 nucleotides read TGTGCCAGCAGCGCTCGACTAGCGGGCTCCTACAATGAGCAGTTCTTC. Encoded protein: CASSARLAGSYNEQFF.

This chain uses TRBV21-1 with TRBJ1-1; TRBD1, the D gene given by the table, was not confirmed from the DNA. TRBV21-1 is recorded as a pseudogene. The CDR3 contains 18 residues. CDR3 amino acids: CASSKEPPPAGVDTEAFF. The DNA of the CDR3 is TGTGCCAGCAGCAAAGAACCCCCCCCAGCAGGGGTGGACACTGAAGCTTTCTTT.

This clone was seen a few times. The chain links TRBV6-5 to TRBJ2-7; D possibly corresponds to TRBD1 (6 bases). The CDR3 sequence is 14 residues long. The V end was cut by 4 bases, the J end by 0 bases, with 10 bases between. CDR1 MNHEY and CDR2 SVGAGI come from the germline V gene. DNA for the CDR3: TGTGCCAGCAGTTTTACAGGGTACTCCTACGAGCAGTACTTC. Its protein product is CASSFTGYSYEQYF.

The genes are TRBV5-1 and TRBJ2-1; D might be TRBD2 (7 bases). This CDR3 has 15 residues. V shed 4 bases and J shed 6 bases, with 17 bases lying between them. Germline V CDR1 and CDR2: SGHRS, YFSETQ. CDR3 residues: CASSPAWEGGNEQFF. DNA for the CDR3: TGCGCCAGCAGCCCGGCCTGGGAGGGGGGCAATGAGCAGTTCTTC.

CDR3 sequence: CASSSGPNGNEQFF. CDR3 sequence (DNA): TGTGCCAGCAGCTCAGGACCGAACGGGAATGAGCAGTTCTTC. This chain joins TRBV11-3 and TRBJ2-1; D ambiguous. V was pared by 4 bases and J by 7 bases, with 14 bases between. This CDR3 spans 14 amino acids. Germline V gene lookup returns CDR1 SGHNT and CDR2 YENEEA.